These 21 T cell receptor beta chains came from one sample sequenced in a study of T cell responses to AZD1222 COVID-19 vaccine. Libraries were prepared by immunoSEQ multiplex PCR; TCRdb keeps only in-frame clonotypes and omits some of them. Altogether approximately 150,000 clones are present, roughly 90% being singletons, with the ten largest covering roughly 4%. Sequences were derived from peripheral blood, sampled 28 days after the second AZD1222 dose. These receptors originate from an adult who received the AZD1222 COVID-19 vaccine.

This chain joins TRBV7-2 and TRBJ1-2; no firm D call. The V end lost 1 base, the J end lost 8 bases, and 11 bases lay between the germline ends. This CDR3 region has 13 residues. Germline CDR1 and CDR2: SGHTA and FQGNSA. The CDR3 region is CASSLVLGLGYTF. The CDR3 region has the DNA TGTGCCAGCAGCTTAGTACTGGGATTAGGCTACACCTTC.

This sequence joins TRBV5-1 and TRBJ1-1, with a possible D match to TRBD1 (5 bases). The germline V gene encodes CDR1 SGHRS and CDR2 YFSETQ. The ends were cut back, 9 bases at V and 1 base at J, with 13 bases in the middle. The CDR3 loop spans 13 amino acids. Here the CDR3 reads CATSDRPNTEAFF. CDR3 coding DNA: TGCGCCACCAGTGACAGACCGAACACTGAAGCTTTCTTT.

This chain joins TRBV5-8 and TRBJ2-5; 13 nucleotides agree with TRBD2. CDR1 and CDR2 from the germline V gene are SGHTS and YDEGEE. The V gene end was trimmed by 0 bases and the J gene end by 5 bases; junction bases not matched to a gene: 7. This CDR3 has 17 amino acids. CDR3 bases: TGTGCCAGCAGCTTGGGGACTAGCGGGGGTAGACAGGAGACCCAGTACTTC. Translation gives CASSLGTSGGRQETQYF.

The chain recombines TRBV19 with TRBJ2-5; 7 nucleotides agree with TRBD2. The CDR3 is made up of 14 amino acids. Germline trimming cut 3 bases from V and 4 bases from J; bases unmatched to any gene: 5. Germline V gene sequence: CDR1 LNHDA, CDR2 SQIVND (reference sequence). DNA for the CDR3: TGTGCCAGTAGTATCAGCGGGACCGGAGAGACCCAGTACTTC. Encoded protein: CASSISGTGETQYF.

The gene calls are TRBV5-4 and TRBJ1-1; D not certain. Trimming removed 4 bases at V and 3 bases at J, with 13 bases between. The CDR3 runs 14 residues. CDR1 is SGHNT and CDR2 is YYREEE in the germline V gene (reference sequence). CDR3 in amino acids: CASSRLEADTEAFF. The CDR3 DNA is TGTGCCAGCAGCCGTCTAGAGGCGGACACTGAAGCTTTCTTT. The full variable domain, with the rest looked up from reference TRBV5-4 and TRBJ1-1, is ETGVTQSPTHLIKTRGQQVTLRCSSQSGHNTVSWYQQALGQGPQFIFQYYREEENGRGNFPPRFSGLQFPNYSSELNVNALELDDSALYLCASSRLEADTEAFFGQGTRLTVV.

In regard to this clone: The sample holds other DNA sequences that translate to the same CDR3. The gene calls are TRBV7-2 and TRBJ2-7; tentative D call: TRBD1 (6 bases). Trimming shortened V by 2 bases and J by 2 bases, and 13 bases separated the two germline ends. The CDR3 covers 15 residues. The germline V gene has CDR1 SGHTA and CDR2 FQGNSA. CDR3 residues: CASSLLAGAAYEQYF. The CDR3 DNA is TGTGCCAGCAGCTTATTAGCAGGGGCGGCCTACGAGCAGTACTTC.

This chain uses TRBV11-1 with TRBJ1-2, with D perhaps matching TRBD1 (5 bases). Germline-derived CDR1 and CDR2 are SGHAT and FQDESV (reference sequence). This CDR3 has 14 amino acids. Trimming pared 5 bases from V and 4 bases from J, leaving 14 bases between. In DNA, the CDR3 is TGTGCCAGCAGCCAAGGACGTGGGGGCTATGGCTACACCTTC. The encoded protein is CASSQGRGGYGYTF.

This clone occurred once. The chain links TRBV25-1 to TRBJ1-1, with D perhaps matching TRBD1 (5 bases). Germline V gene data show CDR1 as MGHDK and CDR2 as SYGVNS. The CDR3 is 14 amino acids. V lost 8 bases, J lost 0 bases, and 13 bases lay in between. In DNA form, the CDR3 reads TGTGCCAGCGGCCAGGGCACCATGAACACTGAAGCTTTCTTT. Its protein is CASGQGTMNTEAFF.

V is TRBV29-1 and J is TRBJ1-4; D may be TRBD1 (5 bases). V lost 6 bases and J lost 2, with 13 bases in between. The germline V gene encodes CDR1 SQVTM and CDR2 ANQGSEA. The CDR3 loop spans 14 amino acids. CDR3 coding DNA: TGCAGCGTCCCCGGGGGAGCGACTAATGAAAAACTGTTTTTT. This encodes CSVPGGATNEKLFF. The variable domain in full, with the rest retrieved from reference TRBV29-1 and TRBJ1-4, is SAVISQKPSRDICQRGTSLTIQCQVDSQVTMMFWYRQQPGQSLTLIATANQGSEATYESGFVIDKFPISRPNLTFSTLTVSNMSPEDSSIYLCSVPGGATNEKLFFGSGTQLSVL.

This chain connects TRBV10-2 to TRBJ1-1; 9 bases line up with TRBD1. Germline V CDR1 and CDR2: WSHSY, SAAADI. This CDR3 has 17 amino acids. V shed 8 bases and J 0 bases; nucleotides not matched to a gene: 13. CDR3 sequence (DNA): TGCGCCAGCCTCCCTCGCGGGACAGGGACTATGAACACTGAAGCTTTCTTT. It yields the protein CASLPRGTGTMNTEAFF.

The chain recombines TRBV6-1 with TRBJ1-3; D gene uncertain. Germline CDR1 MNHNS, CDR2 SASEGT. This CDR3 comprises 13 residues. The V and J ends lost 0 bases and 3 bases respectively, with 3 bases between them. In DNA form, the CDR3 reads TGTGCCAGCAGTGAAGCTTATGGAAACACCATATATTTT. This codes for CASSEAYGNTIYF.

The chain recombines TRBV6-1 with TRBJ2-3; TRBD2 agrees at 9 bases. V shed 0 bases and J 5 bases; nucleotides not matched to a gene: 9. The CDR3 totals 17 residues. Germline loops: CDR1 MNHNS, CDR2 SASEGT. The CDR3 DNA is TGTGCCAGCAGTGAAGCACCCGCGGGGGGGCAGCAAGATACGCAGTATTTT. Its translation is CASSEAPAGGQQDTQYF.

There are a few counts of this clone. V is TRBV3-1 (or the pseudogene TRBV3-2) and J is TRBJ1-5; D is unclear. Germline values: CDR1 LGHDT, CDR2 YNNKEL (reference sequence). The CDR3 spans 14 residues. V was cut by 4 bases and J by 7 bases, with 14 bases left in between. The CDR3 DNA reads as TGTGCCAGCAGCCCGGACGGTGCGGTCCAGCCCCAGCATTTT. Amino acid sequence: CASSPDGAVQPQHF.

The V gene is TRBV7-2, the J gene TRBJ1-6; 7 nucleotides match TRBD1. This CDR3 has 15 residues. Germline V gene lookup returns CDR1 SGHTA and CDR2 FQGNSA. J was trimmed by 4 bases and V by 4 bases; bases with no gene match: 4. This CDR3 is CASSSYRGYNSPLHF. Here the CDR3 DNA reads TGTGCCAGCAGCTCATACAGGGGATATAATTCACCCCTCCACTTT.

CDR3 residues: CASSRSPTDTQYF. CDR3 nucleotides: TGTGCCAGCAGCAGGTCTCCCACAGATACGCAGTATTTT. The V call is TRBV9, the J call TRBJ2-3; D call uncertain. The CDR3 spans 13 residues. Trimming removed 4 bases at V and 2 bases at J, with 8 bases between. Looked up from germline, CDR1 is SGDLS and CDR2 is YYNGEE. The complete variable domain, with remaining parts taken from reference TRBV9 and TRBJ2-3, reads DSGVTQTPKHLITATGQRVTLRCSPRSGDLSVYWYQQSLDQGLQFLIQYYNGEERAKGNILERFSAQQFPDLHSELNLSSLELGDSALYFCASSRSPTDTQYFGPGTRLTVL.

The table lists this clone with a few counts. The chain recombines TRBV4-3 with TRBJ2-2; no firm D call. Germline CDR1 LGHNA, CDR2 YSLEER. The CDR3 covers 15 residues. Trimming took 2 bases from V and 8 from J, leaving 15 bases between them. The CDR3 DNA reads TGCGCCAGCAGCCAATCGAACGGAGAGCCGGGGGAGCTGTTTTTT. Translating it yields CASSQSNGEPGELFF.

This clone was seen only a few times. V is TRBV2 and J is TRBJ1-2, with TRBD1 identical over 9 bases. Germline V gene data show CDR1 as SNHLY and CDR2 as FYNNEI. This CDR3 has 13 residues. The J segment lost 7 bases and the V segment lost 6 bases, leaving 6 bases of the junction unmatched. The CDR3 loop is CASRQQGAGGYTF. In DNA, the CDR3 is TGTGCCAGCAGACAACAGGGGGCGGGTGGCTACACCTTC.

The V and J genes are TRBV4-3 and TRBJ2-7; D not certain. The V and J ends lost 4 bases and 3 bases respectively, with 10 bases between them. The germline gives CDR1 LGHNA, CDR2 YSLEER. The CDR3 extends over 13 amino acids. The CDR3 reads CASSRDKGYEQYF. In nucleotides, the CDR3 is TGCGCCAGCAGCCGAGACAAGGGCTACGAGCAGTACTTC.

The rearrangement joins TRBV7-3 to TRBJ2-2; no definite D call. Trimming shortened V by 5 bases and J by 4 bases, and 11 bases separated the two germline ends. Germline-derived CDR1 and CDR2 are SGHTA and FQGTGA. The CDR3 is made up of 14 amino acids. This chain's CDR3 is CASSPRSLTGELFF. As DNA, the CDR3 is TGTGCCAGCAGCCCCCGTTCACTCACCGGGGAGCTGTTTTTT.

This chain links TRBV7-2 with TRBJ2-2; the D gene is possibly TRBD1 (6 bases). With 5 bases removed from V and 1 base from J, the gap between germline ends came to 17 bases. This CDR3 comprises 17 residues. Germline assignment: CDR1 SGHTA and CDR2 FQGNSA. CDR3: CASSPQTGYVNTGELFF. DNA of the CDR3: TGTGCCAGCAGCCCCCAGACAGGTTATGTGAACACCGGGGAGCTGTTTTTT. The whole variable domain, filled in from reference TRBV7-2 and TRBJ2-2, reads GAGVSQSPSNKVTEKGKDVELRCDPISGHTALYWYRQSLGQGLEFLIYFQGNSAPDKSGLPSDRFSAERTGGSVSTLTIQRTQQEDSAVYLCASSPQTGYVNTGELFFGEGSRLTVL.

This clone was recorded only once. The chain uses TRBV7-2 and TRBJ2-6; no clear D gene. The CDR3 length is 14 residues. V was clipped by 5 bases and J by 0 bases, with 5 bases between them. From germline, CDR1 is SGHTA and CDR2 FQGNSA. The CDR3 region has the DNA TGTGCCAGCAGCCCCAACTCTGGGGCCAACGTCCTGACTTTC. Protein product: CASSPNSGANVLTF.